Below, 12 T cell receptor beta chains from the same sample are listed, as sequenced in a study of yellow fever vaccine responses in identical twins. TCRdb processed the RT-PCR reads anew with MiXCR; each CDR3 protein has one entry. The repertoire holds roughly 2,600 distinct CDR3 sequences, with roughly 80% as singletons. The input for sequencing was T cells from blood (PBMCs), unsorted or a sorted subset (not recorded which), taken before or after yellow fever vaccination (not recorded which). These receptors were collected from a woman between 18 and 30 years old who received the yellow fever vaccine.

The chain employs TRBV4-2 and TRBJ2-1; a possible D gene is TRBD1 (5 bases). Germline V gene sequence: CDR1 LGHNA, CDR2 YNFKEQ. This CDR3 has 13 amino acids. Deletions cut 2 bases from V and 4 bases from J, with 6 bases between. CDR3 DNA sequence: TGTGCCAGCAGCCAACAGGGTTACAATGAGCAGTTCTTC. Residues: CASSQQGYNEQFF.

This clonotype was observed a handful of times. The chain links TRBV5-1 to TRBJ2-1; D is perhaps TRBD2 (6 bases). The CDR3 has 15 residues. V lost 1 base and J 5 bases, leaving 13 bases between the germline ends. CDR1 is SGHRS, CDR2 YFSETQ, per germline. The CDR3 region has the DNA TGCGCCAGCAGCTTGTTGGGGGGTGAGGACAATGAGCAGTTCTTC. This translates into CASSLLGGEDNEQFF.

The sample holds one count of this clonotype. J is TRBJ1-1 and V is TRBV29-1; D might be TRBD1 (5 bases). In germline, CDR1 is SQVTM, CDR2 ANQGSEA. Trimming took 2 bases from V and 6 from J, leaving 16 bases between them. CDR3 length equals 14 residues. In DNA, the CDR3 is TGCAGCGTTGAATTTAGGGGAGAGGGCGCTGAAGCTTTCTTT. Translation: CSVEFRGEGAEAFF.

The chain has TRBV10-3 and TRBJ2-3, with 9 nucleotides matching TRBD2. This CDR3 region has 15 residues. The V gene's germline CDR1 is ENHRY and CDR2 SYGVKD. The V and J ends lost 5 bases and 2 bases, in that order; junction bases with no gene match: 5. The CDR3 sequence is CAISLTSGATDTQYF. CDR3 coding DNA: TGTGCCATCAGTCTGACTAGCGGAGCCACAGATACGCAGTATTTT.

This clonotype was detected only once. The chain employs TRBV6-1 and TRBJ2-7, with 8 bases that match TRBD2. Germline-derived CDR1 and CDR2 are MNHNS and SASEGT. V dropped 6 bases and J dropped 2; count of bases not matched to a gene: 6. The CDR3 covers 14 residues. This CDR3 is CASSPRLATYEQYF. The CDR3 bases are TGTGCCAGCAGCCCAAGACTAGCGACCTACGAGCAGTACTTC.

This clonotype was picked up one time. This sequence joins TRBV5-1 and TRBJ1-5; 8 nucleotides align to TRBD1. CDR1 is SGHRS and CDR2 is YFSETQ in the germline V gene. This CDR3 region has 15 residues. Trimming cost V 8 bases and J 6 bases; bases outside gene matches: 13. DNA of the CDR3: TGCGCCAGAGAAGGAGGACAGGGTGATACTCAGCCCCAGCATTTT. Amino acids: CAREGGQGDTQPQHF.

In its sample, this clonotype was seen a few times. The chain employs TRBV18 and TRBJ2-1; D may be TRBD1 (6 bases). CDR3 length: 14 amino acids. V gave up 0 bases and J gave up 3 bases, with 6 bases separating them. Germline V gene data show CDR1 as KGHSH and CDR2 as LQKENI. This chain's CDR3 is CASSPPTGYNEQFF. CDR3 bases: TGTGCCAGCTCACCACCGACAGGCTACAATGAGCAGTTCTTC.

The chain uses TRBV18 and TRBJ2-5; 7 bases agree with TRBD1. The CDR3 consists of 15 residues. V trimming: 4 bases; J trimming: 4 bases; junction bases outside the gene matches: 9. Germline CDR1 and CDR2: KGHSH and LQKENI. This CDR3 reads CASSLHQGEGETQYF. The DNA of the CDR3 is TGTGCCAGCTCACTCCATCAGGGGGAAGGAGAGACCCAGTACTTC.

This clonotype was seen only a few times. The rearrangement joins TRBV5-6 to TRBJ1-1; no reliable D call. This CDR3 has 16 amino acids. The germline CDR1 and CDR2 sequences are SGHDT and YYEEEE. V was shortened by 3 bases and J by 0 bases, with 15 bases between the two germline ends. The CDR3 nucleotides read TGTGCCAGCAGCTCCCTTGGGTTTGGGGTGAACACTGAAGCTTTCTTT. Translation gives CASSSLGFGVNTEAFF.

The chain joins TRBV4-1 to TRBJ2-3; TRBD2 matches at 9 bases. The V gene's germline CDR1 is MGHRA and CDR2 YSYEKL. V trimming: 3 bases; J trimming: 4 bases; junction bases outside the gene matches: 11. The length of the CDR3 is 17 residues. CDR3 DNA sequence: TGCGCCAGCAGCCAGCAATCCGGGACTAGCAGTGCAGATACGCAGTATTTT. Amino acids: CASSQQSGTSSADTQYF.

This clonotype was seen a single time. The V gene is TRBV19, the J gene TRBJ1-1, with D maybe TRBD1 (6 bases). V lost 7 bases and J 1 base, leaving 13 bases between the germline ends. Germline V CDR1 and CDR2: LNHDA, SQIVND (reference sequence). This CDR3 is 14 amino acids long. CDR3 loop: CASTTTGRNTEAFF. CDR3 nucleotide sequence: TGTGCCAGTACCACCACAGGGAGGAACACTGAAGCTTTCTTT. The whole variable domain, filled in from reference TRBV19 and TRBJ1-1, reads DGGITQSPKYLFRKEGQNVTLSCEQNLNHDAMYWYRQDPGQGLRLIYYSQIVNDFQKGDIAEGYSVSREKKESFPLTVTSAQKNPTAFYLCASTTTGRNTEAFFGQGTRLTVV.

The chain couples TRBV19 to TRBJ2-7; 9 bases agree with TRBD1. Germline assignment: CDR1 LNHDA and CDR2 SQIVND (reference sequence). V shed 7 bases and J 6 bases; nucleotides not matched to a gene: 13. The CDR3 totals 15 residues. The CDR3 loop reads CASTLSGTGFGEQYF. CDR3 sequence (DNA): TGTGCCAGTACCTTATCCGGGACAGGGTTTGGCGAGCAGTACTTC.